The clone carrying this T cell receptor beta chain was observed many times. Looked up from germline, CDR1 is SGHRS and CDR2 is YFSETQ. The germline V and J ends were trimmed by 0 bases and 2 bases, with 8 bases remaining between them. There are 14 residues in the CDR3. The data derive from a study of neurological immune-mediated disorders. The cDNA was synthesized by means of template-switch 5'RACE, which was carried out with 10-nucleotide random UMIs. TCRdb redid the calling of the 5' RACE reads with MiXCR, one entry per CDR3 protein. The sample consists of 78,000 or so distinct CDR3 sequences, approximately 5% of them appearing once.

The sequenced sample was PBMCs. This TCR was recovered from a woman in her 30s with multiple sclerosis. This sequence joins TRBV5-1 and TRBJ1-1; maybe TRBD1 (6 bases). CDR3 sequence: CASSLAGANTEAFF. CDR3 coding DNA: TGCGCCAGCAGCTTGGCGGGGGCCAACACTGAAGCTTTCTTT.